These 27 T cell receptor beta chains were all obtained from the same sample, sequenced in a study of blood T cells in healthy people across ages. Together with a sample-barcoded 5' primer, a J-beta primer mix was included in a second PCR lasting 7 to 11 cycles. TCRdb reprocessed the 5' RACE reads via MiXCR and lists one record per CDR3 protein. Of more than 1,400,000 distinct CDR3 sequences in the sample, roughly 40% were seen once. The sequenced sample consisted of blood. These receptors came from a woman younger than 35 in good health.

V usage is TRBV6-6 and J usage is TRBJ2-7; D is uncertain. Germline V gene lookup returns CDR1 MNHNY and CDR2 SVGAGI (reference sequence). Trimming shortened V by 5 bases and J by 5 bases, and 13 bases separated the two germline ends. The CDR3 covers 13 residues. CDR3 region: CASSPEFLDEQYF. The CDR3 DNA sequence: TGTGCCAGCAGTCCGGAGTTCCTAGACGAGCAGTACTTC.

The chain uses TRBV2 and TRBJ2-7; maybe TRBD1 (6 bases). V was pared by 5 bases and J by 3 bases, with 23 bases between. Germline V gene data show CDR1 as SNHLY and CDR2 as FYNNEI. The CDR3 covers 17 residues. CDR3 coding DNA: TGTGCCAGCAGTTTCAAGACTACGTGGGACACCGACTACGAGCAGTACTTC. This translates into CASSFKTTWDTDYEQYF.

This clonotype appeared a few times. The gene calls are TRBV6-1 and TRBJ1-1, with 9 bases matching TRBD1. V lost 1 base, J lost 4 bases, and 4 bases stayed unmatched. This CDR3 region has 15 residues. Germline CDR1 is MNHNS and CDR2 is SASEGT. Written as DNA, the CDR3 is TGTGCCAGCAGTGAAGACCGGGACAGGGTCACTGAAGCTTTCTTT. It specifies CASSEDRDRVTEAFF.

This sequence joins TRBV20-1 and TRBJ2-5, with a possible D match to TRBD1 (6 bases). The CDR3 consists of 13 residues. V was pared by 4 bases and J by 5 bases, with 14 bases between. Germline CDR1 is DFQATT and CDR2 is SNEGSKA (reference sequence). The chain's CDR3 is CSANPDSRETQYF. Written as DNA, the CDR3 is TGCAGTGCTAATCCGGACAGCAGGGAGACCCAGTACTTC.

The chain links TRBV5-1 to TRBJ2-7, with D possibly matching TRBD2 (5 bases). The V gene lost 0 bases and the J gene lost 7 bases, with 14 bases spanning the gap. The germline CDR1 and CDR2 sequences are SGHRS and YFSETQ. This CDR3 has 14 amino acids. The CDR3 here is CASSLDRGNNEQYF. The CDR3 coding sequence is TGCGCCAGCAGCTTGGACCGGGGTAACAATGAGCAGTACTTC.

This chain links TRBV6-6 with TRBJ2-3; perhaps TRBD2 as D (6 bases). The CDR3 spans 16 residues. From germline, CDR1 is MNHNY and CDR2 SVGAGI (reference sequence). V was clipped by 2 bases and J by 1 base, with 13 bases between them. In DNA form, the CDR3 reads TGTGCCAGCAGTTACGGGGACTGGCGGGGCACAGATACGCAGTATTTT. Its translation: CASSYGDWRGTDTQYF.

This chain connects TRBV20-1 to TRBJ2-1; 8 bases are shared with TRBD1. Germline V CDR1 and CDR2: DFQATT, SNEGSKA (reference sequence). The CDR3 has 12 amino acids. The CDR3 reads CSSEQGAHEQFF. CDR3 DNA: TGCAGCAGTGAGCAGGGGGCCCATGAGCAGTTCTTC.

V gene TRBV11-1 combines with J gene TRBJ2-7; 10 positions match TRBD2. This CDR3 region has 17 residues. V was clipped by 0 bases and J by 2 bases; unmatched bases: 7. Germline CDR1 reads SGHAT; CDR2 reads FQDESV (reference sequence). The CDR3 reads CASSLARTSGPTYEQYF. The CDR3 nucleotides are TGTGCCAGCAGCTTAGCAAGGACTAGCGGTCCCACCTACGAGCAGTACTTC. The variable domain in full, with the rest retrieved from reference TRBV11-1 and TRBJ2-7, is EAEVAQSPRYKITEKSQAVAFWCDPISGHATLYWYRQILGQGPELLVQFQDESVVDDSQLPKDRFSAERLKGVDSTLKIQPAELGDSAMYLCASSLARTSGPTYEQYFGPGTRLTVT.

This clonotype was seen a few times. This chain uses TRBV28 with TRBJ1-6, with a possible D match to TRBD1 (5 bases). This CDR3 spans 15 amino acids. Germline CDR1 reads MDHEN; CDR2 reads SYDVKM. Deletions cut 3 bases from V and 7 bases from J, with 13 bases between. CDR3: CASSLGQGVNSPLHF. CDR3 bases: TGTGCCAGCAGTTTGGGTCAGGGAGTCAATTCACCCCTCCACTTT.

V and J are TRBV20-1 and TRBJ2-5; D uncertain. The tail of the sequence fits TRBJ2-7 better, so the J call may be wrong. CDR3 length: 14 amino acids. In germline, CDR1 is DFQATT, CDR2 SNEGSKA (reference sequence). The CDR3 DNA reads TGCAGTGCTAGAGAAAGGAGTTCGGGCCACGAGCAGTACTTC. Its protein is CSARERSSGHEQYF.

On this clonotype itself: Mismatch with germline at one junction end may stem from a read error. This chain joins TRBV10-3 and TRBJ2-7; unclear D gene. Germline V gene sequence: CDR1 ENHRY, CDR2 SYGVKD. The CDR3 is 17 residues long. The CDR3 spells CAISETSSLSRSYGQYF. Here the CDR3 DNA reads TGTGCCATCAGTGAGACAAGTTCCCTATCTAGGTCCTACGGGCAGTACTTC.

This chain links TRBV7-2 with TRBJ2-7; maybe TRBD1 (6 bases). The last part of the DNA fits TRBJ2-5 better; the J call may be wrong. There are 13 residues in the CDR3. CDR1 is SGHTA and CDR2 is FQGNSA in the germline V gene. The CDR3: CASSWDTEGTQYF. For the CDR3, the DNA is TGTGCCAGCAGCTGGGACACGGAAGGGACCCAGTACTTC.

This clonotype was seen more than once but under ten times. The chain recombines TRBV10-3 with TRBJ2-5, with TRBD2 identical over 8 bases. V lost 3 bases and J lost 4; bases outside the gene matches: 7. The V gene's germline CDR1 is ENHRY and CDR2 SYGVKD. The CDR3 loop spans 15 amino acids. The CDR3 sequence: CAISESGGVSETQYF. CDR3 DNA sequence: TGTGCCATCAGTGAATCCGGGGGGGTCTCAGAGACCCAGTACTTC.

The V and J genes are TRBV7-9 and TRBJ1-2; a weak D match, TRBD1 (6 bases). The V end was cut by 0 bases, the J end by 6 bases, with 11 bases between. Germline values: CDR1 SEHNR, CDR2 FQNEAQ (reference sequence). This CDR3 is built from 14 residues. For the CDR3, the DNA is TGTGCCAGCAGCTTAGCAGGGGGACACGATGGCTACACCTTC. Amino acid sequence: CASSLAGGHDGYTF.

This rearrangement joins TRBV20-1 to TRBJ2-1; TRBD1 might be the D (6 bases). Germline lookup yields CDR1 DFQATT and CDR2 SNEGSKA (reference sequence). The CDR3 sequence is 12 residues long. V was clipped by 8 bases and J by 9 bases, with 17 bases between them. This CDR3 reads CSTSGHSVEQFF. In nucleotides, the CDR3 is TGCAGTACCTCGGGACATTCCGTTGAGCAGTTCTTC.

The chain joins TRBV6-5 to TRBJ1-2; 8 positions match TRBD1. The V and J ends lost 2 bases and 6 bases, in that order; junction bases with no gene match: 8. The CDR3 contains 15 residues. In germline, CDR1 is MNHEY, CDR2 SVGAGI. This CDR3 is CASSYLRTGNDGYTF. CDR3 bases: TGTGCCAGCAGTTACCTGAGGACAGGGAACGATGGCTACACCTTC.

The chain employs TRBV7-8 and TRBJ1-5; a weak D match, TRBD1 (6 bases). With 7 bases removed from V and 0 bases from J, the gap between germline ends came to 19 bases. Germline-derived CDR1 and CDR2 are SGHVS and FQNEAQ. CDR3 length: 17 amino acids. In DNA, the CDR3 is TGTGCCAGCACCGATTACTACAGGGACATTAGCAATCAGCCCCAGCATTTT. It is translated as CASTDYYRDISNQPQHF.

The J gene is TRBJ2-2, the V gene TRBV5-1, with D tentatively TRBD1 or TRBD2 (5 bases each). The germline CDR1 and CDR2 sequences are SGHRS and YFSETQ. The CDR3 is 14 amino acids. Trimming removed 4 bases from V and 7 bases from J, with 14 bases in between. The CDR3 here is CASSEGTPGGELFF. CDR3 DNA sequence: TGCGCCAGCAGCGAAGGGACCCCCGGCGGGGAGCTGTTTTTT. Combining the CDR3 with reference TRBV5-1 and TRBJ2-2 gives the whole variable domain KAGVTQTPRYLIKTRGQQVTLSCSPISGHRSVSWYQQTPGQGLQFLFEYFSETQRNKGNFPGRFSGRQFSNSRSEMNVSTLELGDSALYLCASSEGTPGGELFFGEGSRLTVL.

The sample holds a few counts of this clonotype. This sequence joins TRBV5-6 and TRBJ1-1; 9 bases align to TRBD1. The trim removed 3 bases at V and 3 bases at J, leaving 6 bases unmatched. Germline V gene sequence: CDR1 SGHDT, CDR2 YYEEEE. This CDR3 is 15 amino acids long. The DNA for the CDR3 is TGTGCCAGCAGCTCGAAGACAGGGGGAGACACTGAAGCTTTCTTT. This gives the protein CASSSKTGGDTEAFF.

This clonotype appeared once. The CDR3 protein is CASTPTRGNEQFF. The CDR3 DNA is TGCGCCAGCACCCCAACTAGGGGCAATGAGCAGTTCTTC. This chain connects TRBV4-1 to TRBJ2-1; TRBD1 or TRBD2 may be the D gene (5 bases each). CDR1 and CDR2 from the germline V gene are MGHRA and YSYEKL. The CDR3 loop spans 13 amino acids. V lost 7 bases and J lost 6, with 13 bases in between.

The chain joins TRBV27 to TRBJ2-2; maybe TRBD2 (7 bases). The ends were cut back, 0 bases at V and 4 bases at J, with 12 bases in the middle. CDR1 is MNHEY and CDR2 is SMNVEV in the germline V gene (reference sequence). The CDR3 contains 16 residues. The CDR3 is CASSLSGGQVTGELFF. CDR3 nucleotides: TGTGCCAGCAGTTTATCGGGGGGGCAGGTCACCGGGGAGCTGTTTTTT.

CDR3 nucleotides: TGTGCCAGCAGTGAAATCTCAGGGTCTGCTTTCTTT. It yields the protein CASSEISGSAFF. The chain uses TRBV6-1 and TRBJ1-1; possible D gene TRBD1, 5 bases. Trimming pared 2 bases from V and 11 bases from J, leaving 12 bases between. Germline V CDR1 and CDR2: MNHNS, SASEGT. This CDR3 has 12 residues.

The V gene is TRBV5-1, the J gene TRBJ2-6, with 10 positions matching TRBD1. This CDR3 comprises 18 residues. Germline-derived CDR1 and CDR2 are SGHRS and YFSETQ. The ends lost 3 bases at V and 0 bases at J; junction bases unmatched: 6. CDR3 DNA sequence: TGCGCCAGCAGCTCGCTGACAGGGGGCGTCTCTGGGGCCAACGTCCTGACTTTC. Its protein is CASSSLTGGVSGANVLTF.

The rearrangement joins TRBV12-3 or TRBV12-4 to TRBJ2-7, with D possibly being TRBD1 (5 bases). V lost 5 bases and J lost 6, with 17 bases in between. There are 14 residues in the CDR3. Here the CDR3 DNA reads TGTGCCAGCAGTCCCTCCGACCTAGGGGTCGAGCAGTACTTC. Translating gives CASSPSDLGVEQYF.

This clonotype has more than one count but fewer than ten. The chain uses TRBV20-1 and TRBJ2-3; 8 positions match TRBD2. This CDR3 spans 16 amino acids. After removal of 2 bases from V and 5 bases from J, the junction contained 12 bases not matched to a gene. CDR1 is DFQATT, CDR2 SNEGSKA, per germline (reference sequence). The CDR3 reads CSARSSLGTSIDTQYF. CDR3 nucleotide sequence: TGCAGTGCTAGATCCTCTTTGGGGACTAGTATAGATACGCAGTATTTT.

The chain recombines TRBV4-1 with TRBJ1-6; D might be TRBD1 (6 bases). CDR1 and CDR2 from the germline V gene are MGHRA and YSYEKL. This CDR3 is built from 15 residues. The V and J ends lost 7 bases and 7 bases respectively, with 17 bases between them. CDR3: CASTYAVGGNSPLHF. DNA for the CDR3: TGCGCCAGCACCTATGCGGTAGGGGGAAATTCACCCCTCCACTTT.

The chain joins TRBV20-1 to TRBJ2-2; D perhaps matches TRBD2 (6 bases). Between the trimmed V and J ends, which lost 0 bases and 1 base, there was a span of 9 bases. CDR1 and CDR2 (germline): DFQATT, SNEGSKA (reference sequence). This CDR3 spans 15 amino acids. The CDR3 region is CSARDGRMNTGELFF. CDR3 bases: TGCAGTGCTAGAGATGGGAGGATGAACACCGGGGAGCTGTTTTTT.